The 28 T cell receptor beta chains below all came from one sample that was sequenced in a study of tumor-infiltrating lymphocytes in glioblastoma multiforme (dated by TCRdb to the late 2010s). Reads for this sample came from an Illumina HiSeq 2500. TCRB libraries were constructed from RNA through three rounds of nested multiplex PCR following a modified ARM-PCR protocol with multiple V-beta primers and a C-beta primer. The public sequencing data were trimmed at Q25 with fastp and processed into clonotypes with MiXCR by TCRdb, which kept only in-frame beta chains. Every distinct CDR3 protein forms one entry, paired with its most common genes and DNA. The sample yields 8,000 to 10,000 distinct CDR3 sequences; roughly 70% were counted once. The ten top clones hold about 54% of the sample. The sample taken for sequencing was brain tumor tissue. These receptors all stem from a male donor with glioblastoma.

The V and J genes are TRBV6-2 or TRBV6-3 and TRBJ1-5; tentatively, D is TRBD1 (5 bases). The J call may be mistaken, given a closer DNA end match to TRBJ2-3. The CDR3 has 15 residues. Germline V gives CDR1 MNHEY, CDR2 SVGEGT. The CDR3 loop is CASSYSVGEDQPQYF. DNA for the CDR3: TGTGCCAGCAGTTACTCGGTAGGGGAAGATCAGCCCCAGTATTTT.

Concerning this clonotype: At one of its ends the junction is not consistent with the germline gene, which may arise from a read error. J is TRBJ1-2 and V is TRBV4-1; weak D call: TRBD1 (6 bases). Germline V gene lookup returns CDR1 MGHRA and CDR2 YSYEKL. CDR3 length equals 16 residues. The CDR3 sequence is CASSQDRYRENYDYTF. The CDR3 DNA is TGCGCCAGCAGCCAAGATAGATACAGGGAAAACTATGACTACACCTTC.

A note on this clonotype: An end of the junction differs from the germline gene, which may be a read error. The V and J genes are TRBV6-5 and TRBJ1-4; tentative D call: TRBD1 (5 bases). CDR3 length equals 16 residues. Germline V gives CDR1 MNHEY, CDR2 SVGAGI. In nucleotides, the CDR3 is TGTGCCAGCAGTTACGGGCAGGGTGCAACTAATGAAAAACCGTTTTTT. This sequence encodes CASSYGQGATNEKPFF.

This clonotype was picked up a small number of times. The chain links TRBV12-3 or TRBV12-4 to TRBJ2-6, with 7 bases fitting TRBD2. The length of the CDR3 is 19 residues. Trimming at V came to 5 bases and at J to 0 bases, leaving 13 bases not matched to a gene. CDR3 bases: TGTGCCAGCAGTCACTCGGGCAGCGGGAAGACCTCTGGGGCCAACGTCCTGACTTTC. It specifies CASSHSGSGKTSGANVLTF.

The rearrangement joins TRBV11-2 to TRBJ1-2; D remains ambiguous. The V gene lost 1 base and the J gene lost 5 bases, with 8 bases spanning the gap. Germline V lookup: CDR1 SGHAT, CDR2 FQNNGV. This CDR3 spans 13 amino acids. CDR3 loop: CASSLGAGYGYTF. The CDR3, as DNA: TGTGCCAGCAGCTTAGGTGCTGGATATGGCTACACCTTC. The complete variable domain, with remaining parts taken from reference TRBV11-2 and TRBJ1-2, reads EAGVAQSPRYKIIEKRQSVAFWCNPISGHATLYWYQQILGQGPKLLIQFQNNGVVDDSQLPKDRFSAERLKGVDSTLKIQPAKLEDSAVYLCASSLGAGYGYTFGSGTRLTVV.

With regard to this clonotype: Since the CDR3 does not end with the conserved phenylalanine or tryptophan, this likely comes from a read error. The V gene is TRBV12-3 or TRBV12-4, the J gene TRBJ1-5; D is possibly TRBD1 (6 bases). Trimming cost V 6 bases and J 6 bases, with 12 bases left between them. The CDR3 covers 13 residues. In nucleotides, the CDR3 is TGTGCCAGCAGGATACAGGGAAGTCAGCCCCAGCATCTT. This gives the protein CASRIQGSQPQHL.

The rearrangement joins TRBV20-1 to TRBJ1-3, with D perhaps matching TRBD1 (5 bases). This CDR3 spans 13 amino acids. The germline V gene encodes CDR1 DFQATT and CDR2 SNEGSKA (reference sequence). The V gene lost 3 bases and the J gene lost 1 base, with 7 bases spanning the gap. For the CDR3, the DNA is TGCAGTGCTAGCGCAGGGTCTGGAAACACCATATATTTT. This encodes CSASAGSGNTIYF.

V and J are TRBV28 and TRBJ2-7; D uncertain. Germline V gene data show CDR1 as MDHEN and CDR2 as SYDVKM. The germline V and J ends were trimmed by 11 bases and 6 bases, with 17 bases remaining between them. The CDR3 runs 12 residues. Here the CDR3 reads CAGGLSASEQYF. For the CDR3, the DNA is TGTGCCGGCGGTTTGTCAGCTTCCGAGCAGTACTTC.

This sequence joins TRBV6-1 and TRBJ1-5; 7 bases align to TRBD1. The junction had 8 bases not matched to a gene; V was cut back by 10 bases and J by 5 bases. CDR1 and CDR2 from the germline V gene are MNHNS and SASEGT. This CDR3 is built from 13 residues. CDR3 in amino acids: CAISCDRDQPQHF. The CDR3 DNA sequence: TGTGCCATCAGCTGTGACAGGGATCAGCCCCAGCATTTT.

There are a few counts of this clonotype. The chain links TRBV3-1 to TRBJ2-3; D unresolved. Trimming pared 0 bases from V and 4 bases from J, leaving 11 bases between. CDR3 size: 15 residues. Germline loops: CDR1 LGHDT, CDR2 YNNKEL (reference sequence). The CDR3 nucleotides read TGTGCCAGCAGCCAAGATATCTTCGCTTCAGATACGCAGTATTTT. It encodes CASSQDIFASDTQYF.

This clonotype was detected many times. The chain joins TRBV24-1 to TRBJ2-7; 7 nucleotides line up with TRBD1. The CDR3 covers 12 residues. From germline, CDR1 is KGHDR and CDR2 SFDVKD. V dropped 5 bases and J dropped 6; count of bases not matched to a gene: 3. CDR3 in DNA: TGTGCCACCAGTGCACAGGGGACCGAGCAGTACTTC. It is translated as CATSAQGTEQYF.

Comment on this clonotype: A junction boundary mismatches the germline segment, possibly from a read error. The chain combines TRBV11-2 with TRBJ2-5; 7 nucleotides match TRBD1. The CDR3 runs 14 residues. Germline V gene lookup returns CDR1 SGHAT and CDR2 FQNNGV. CDR3 amino acids: CASRRRTGQETQYF. For the CDR3, the DNA is TGTGCCAGCCGCCGAAGGACAGGTCAAGAGACCCAGTACTTT.

This clonotype has a single count. This chain joins TRBV20-1 and TRBJ2-5, with D hard to call. The CDR3 has 12 amino acids. Trimming took 3 bases from V and 2 from J, leaving 7 bases between them. Germline CDR1 reads DFQATT; CDR2 reads SNEGSKA (reference sequence). CDR3 amino acids: CSASLGQETQYF. The CDR3 bases are TGCAGTGCTAGCCTGGGGCAAGAGACCCAGTACTTC.

About this clonotype: The conserved phenylalanine or tryptophan is not found at the CDR3 terminus, so this likely reflects a read error. This chain links TRBV6-2 or TRBV6-3 with TRBJ2-3; D uncertain. Per germline, CDR1 MNHEY and CDR2 SVGEGT. CDR3 length: 14 amino acids. Trimming left V 6 bases short and J 2 bases short, with 12 bases between. The CDR3 region has the DNA TGTGCCAGCAGCACGACACCGGACACAGATACGCAGTATCTC. Its protein product is CASSTTPDTDTQYL.

In its sample, this clonotype was seen once. The chain joins TRBV11-3 to TRBJ2-3; 9 nucleotides agree with TRBD2. The CDR3 length is 19 residues. Per germline, CDR1 SGHNT and CDR2 YENEEA. The V gene end was trimmed by 5 bases and the J gene end by 1 base; junction bases not matched to a gene: 16. The CDR3 here is CASSLSSGRVVRGTDTQYF. In DNA form, the CDR3 reads TGTGCCAGCAGCCTCAGTAGCGGGAGAGTTGTCAGGGGCACAGATACGCAGTATTTT.

Remarks on this clonotype: This likely comes from a read error, as the CDR3 has no conserved phenylalanine or tryptophan at its end. The rearrangement links TRBV11-1 to TRBJ2-3, with D tentatively TRBD2 (6 bases). With 3 bases removed from V and 2 bases from J, the gap between germline ends came to 12 bases. The CDR3 totals 15 residues. CDR1 and CDR2 from the germline V gene are SGHAT and FQDESV (reference sequence). This CDR3 reads CASSLTRGPTDTQYS. The CDR3 nucleotides read TGTGCCAGCAGCTTGACTAGAGGTCCCACAGATACGCAGTATTCT.

This chain uses TRBV29-1 with TRBJ2-3; D may be TRBD2 (6 bases). The V end lost 7 bases, the J end lost 4 bases, and 15 bases lay between the germline ends. The germline CDR1 and CDR2 sequences are SQVTM and ANQGSEA. The CDR3 has 13 amino acids. As DNA, the CDR3 is TGCAGCGCGGGACTCACGGGGCCAGATACGCAGTATTTT. The encoded protein is CSAGLTGPDTQYF.

As to this clonotype: The junction does not match germline at one end; this may be a read error. This chain uses TRBV10-2 with TRBJ2-7; D is possibly TRBD1 (6 bases). Germline V CDR1 and CDR2: WSHSY, SAAADI. CDR3 size: 12 residues. CDR3 sequence: CTSSESIEDRQF. In nucleotides, the CDR3 is TGCACCAGCAGTGAGTCGATTGAAGACAGGCAGTTC.

The chain is built from TRBV6-2 or TRBV6-3 and TRBJ1-5; 7 positions match TRBD1. Germline V lookup: CDR1 MNHEY, CDR2 SVGEGT. This CDR3 region has 15 residues. Trimming at V came to 5 bases and at J to 3 bases, leaving 7 bases not matched to a gene. The CDR3 DNA reads TGTGCCAGCAGTCTAACAGGGGCGGACAATCAGCCCCAGCATTTT. Encoded protein: CASSLTGADNQPQHF.

CDR3 sequence reads: CSVQASDSYEEYV. DNA for the CDR3: TGCAGCGTCCAAGCTAGCGACTCCTACGAGGAGTATGTC. V gene TRBV29-1 combines with J gene TRBJ2-7; possibly TRBD2 for D (6 bases). From germline, CDR1 is SQVTM and CDR2 ANQGSEA. The CDR3 sequence is 13 residues long.

On this clonotype itself: At one end, the junction sequence differs from germline, possibly due to a read error. The V and J genes are TRBV29-1 and TRBJ2-7; D not resolved. Germline assignment: CDR1 SQVTM and CDR2 ANQGSEA. The CDR3 is 13 residues long. The CDR3 coding sequence is TGCAGCCTCCAAACTGGCGACTCCTGCGAGCAGTACTTC. Translating it yields CSLQTGDSCEQYF.

The chain joins TRBV11-2 to TRBJ2-1; 9 nucleotides align to TRBD1. V was clipped by 5 bases and J by 4 bases; unmatched bases: 3. Germline lookup yields CDR1 SGHAT and CDR2 FQNNGV. The length of the CDR3 is 14 residues. CDR3 coding DNA: TGTGCCAGCAGCGGGACAGGGTTTTACAATGAGCAGTTCTTC. This translates into CASSGTGFYNEQFF.

Here the CDR3 reads CAGTQDTFPAGPNTEAFF. The CDR3 region has the DNA TGCGCCGGCACCCAAGATACCTTCCCAGCCGGGCCAAACACTGAAGCTTTCTTT. V usage is TRBV4-1 and J usage is TRBJ1-1; D unclear. Trimming took 11 bases from V and 2 from J, leaving 30 bases between them. The CDR3 covers 18 residues. CDR1 MGHRA and CDR2 YSYEKL come from the germline V gene.

CDR3 bases: TGTGCCATCAGTGAGTACCAGGGGGCCTACAATGAGCAGTTCTTC. Translated: CAISEYQGAYNEQFF. The gene calls are TRBV10-3 and TRBJ2-1; TRBD1 agrees at 7 bases. Germline CDR1 is ENHRY and CDR2 is SYGVKD. The V and J ends lost 1 base and 2 bases, in that order; junction bases with no gene match: 2. The CDR3 totals 15 residues.

The chain has TRBV29-1 and TRBJ2-7; no clear D gene. There are 13 residues in the CDR3. The germline V gene encodes CDR1 SQVTM and CDR2 ANQGSEA. V dropped 0 bases and J dropped 6 bases, with 12 bases sitting between them. CDR3 residues: CSVEEGGFGEQYF. The CDR3 DNA reads as TGCAGCGTTGAAGAAGGTGGATTCGGCGAGCAGTACTTC.

CDR3 protein: CASSFQSGTSNEQFF. The CDR3 DNA is TGTGCCAGCAGTTTCCAATCCGGGACTAGCAATGAGCAGTTCTTC. The V gene is TRBV11-2, the J gene TRBJ2-1; 8 nucleotides agree with TRBD2. This CDR3 is built from 15 residues. The V gene's germline CDR1 is SGHAT and CDR2 FQNNGV. Trimming took 6 bases from V and 6 from J; bases not matched to a gene: 10.

Worth noting for this clonotype: This may be a read error, as it is one base from a much larger clone. The rearrangement joins TRBV7-9 to TRBJ2-1, with 14 positions matching TRBD2. Germline-derived CDR1 and CDR2 are SEHNR and FQNEAQ (reference sequence). The CDR3 runs 17 residues. CDR3 sequence reads: CASRMTSGRAPYNVQFF. The CDR3 bases are TGTGCCAGCAGGATGACTAGCGGGAGGGCCCCCTACAATGTGCAGTTCTTC. Together with reference TRBV7-9 and TRBJ2-1, the CDR3 gives the full variable domain: DTGVSQNPRHKITKRGQNVTFRCDPISEHNRLYWYRQTLGQGPEFLTYFQNEAQLEKSRLLSDRFSAERPKGSFSTLEIQRTEQGDSAMYLCASRMTSGRAPYNVQFFGPGTRLTVL.

V gene TRBV11-2 combines with J gene TRBJ1-1; TRBD1 is a possible D gene (6 bases). Germline CDR1 reads SGHAT; CDR2 reads FQNNGV. V was clipped by 0 bases and J by 4 bases, with 9 bases between them. The CDR3 extends over 14 amino acids. CDR3 sequence (DNA): TGTGCCAGCAGCTTAGAGGGGGGCGTCACTGAAGCTTTCTTT. Its protein is CASSLEGGVTEAFF.